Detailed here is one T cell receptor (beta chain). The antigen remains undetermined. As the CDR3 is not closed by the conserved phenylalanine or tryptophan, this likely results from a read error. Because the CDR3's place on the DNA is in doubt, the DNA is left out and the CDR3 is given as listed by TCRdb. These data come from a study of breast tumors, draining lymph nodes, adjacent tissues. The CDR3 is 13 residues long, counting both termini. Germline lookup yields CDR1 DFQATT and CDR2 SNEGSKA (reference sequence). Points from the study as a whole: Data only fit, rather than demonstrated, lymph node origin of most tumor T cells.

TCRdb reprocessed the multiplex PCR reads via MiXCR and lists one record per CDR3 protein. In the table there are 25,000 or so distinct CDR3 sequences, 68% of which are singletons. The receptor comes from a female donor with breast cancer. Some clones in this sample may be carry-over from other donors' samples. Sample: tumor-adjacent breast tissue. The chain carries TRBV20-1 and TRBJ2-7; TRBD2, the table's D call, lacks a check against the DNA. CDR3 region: CSAPRGASGSPGL.